A selection of T cell receptor beta chains follows, all from one sample in a study of cytomegalovirus exposure and HLA in healthy donors. Measured with immunoSEQ multiplex PCR; TCRdb has only the in-frame clones, and not every one. The table lists about 120,000 clones, under 90% of them singletons, with roughly 2.4% in the top ten. Sequenced: PBMCs. The receptors derive from a woman between 40 and 55 years old in good health and CMV-seronegative. CDR3s include the opening cysteine and the closing phenylalanine or tryptophan. The D gene is left open where the match is weak. Clone size is shown for a subset of rows, as once, few, many or a class of expanded clone.

d_gene,v_gene,j_gene,abundance,CDR3aa,CDR3nt
.,TRBV28,TRBJ1-1,.,CASTSGGTGNTEAFF,TGTGCCAGCACCTCGGGGGGAACAGGGAACACTGAAGCTTTCTTT
TRBD2,TRBV18,TRBJ2-7,.,CASSRKGTSGNNEQYF,TGTGCCAGCTCACGAAAGGGGACTAGCGGGAACAACGAGCAGTACTTC
TRBD2,TRBV18,TRBJ2-7,.,CASSPGTSGSYEQYF,TGTGCCAGCTCACCAGGGACTAGCGGGAGCTACGAGCAGTACTTC
.,TRBV19,TRBJ2-2,.,CASSTRRMIVLGGVNTGELFF,TGTGCCAGTAGTACCCGCCGTATGATCGTACTTGGCGGGGTGAACACCGGGGAGCTGTTTTTT
TRBD1,TRBV5-1,TRBJ2-5,.,CASSFPGTGQETQYF,TGCGCCAGCAGCTTTCCCGGGACAGGACAAGAGACCCAGTACTTC
.,TRBV19,TRBJ1-5,.,CASRAGDQPQHF,TGTGCCAGTAGGGCAGGGGATCAGCCCCAGCATTTT
.,TRBV30,TRBJ1-2,.,CAWTGTVNYGYTF,TGTGCCTGGACCGGAACAGTGAATTATGGCTACACCTTC
.,TRBV5-1,TRBJ2-3,.,CASSLGGQLTDTQYF,TGCGCCAGCAGCTTGGGAGGGCAACTCACAGATACGCAGTATTTT
TRBD2,TRBV11-2,TRBJ2-6,.,CASSSKRDYPISGANVLTF,TGTGCCAGCAGCTCGAAAAGGGACTATCCCATCTCTGGGGCCAACGTCCTGACTTTC
TRBD1,TRBV9,TRBJ2-5,.,CASSPEGTGRETQYF,TGTGCCAGCAGCCCAGAGGGGACAGGGCGAGAGACCCAGTACTTC
TRBD1,TRBV7-9,TRBJ1-1,.,CASSLGYRGTEAFF,TGTGCCAGCAGCCTAGGGTACAGGGGCACTGAAGCTTTCTTT
TRBD1,TRBV7-2,TRBJ1-2,.,CASSLRDRGGYTF,TGTGCCAGCAGCCTCCGGGACAGGGGCGGCTACACCTTC
TRBD2,TRBV7-8,TRBJ2-7,.,CASSPSSGAPEQYF,TGTGCCAGCAGCCCATCTAGCGGGGCTCCCGAGCAGTACTTC
TRBD1,TRBV11-2,TRBJ1-1,.,CASSLGGQGRTEAFF,TGTGCCAGCAGCTTAGGGGGACAGGGCCGCACTGAAGCTTTCTTT
TRBD1,TRBV2,TRBJ2-7,.,CASSDRGSYEQYF,TGTGCCAGCAGTGACAGGGGGAGTTACGAGCAGTACTTC
.,TRBV4-2,TRBJ1-2,.,CASSQGTETYGYTF,TGTGCCAGCAGCCAAGGGACAGAGACTTATGGCTACACCTTC
TRBD1,TRBV18,TRBJ2-7,.,CASSPGTGVEQYF,TGTGCCAGCTCACCCGGGACAGGGGTCGAGCAGTACTTC
.,TRBV7-8,TRBJ1-1,.,CASSSKGGGTEAFF,TGTGCCAGCAGCTCTAAAGGGGGGGGGACTGAAGCTTTCTTT
.,TRBV27,TRBJ2-7,.,CASSPYLAPYEQYF,TGTGCCAGCAGTCCCTATCTAGCGCCGTACGAGCAGTACTTC
.,TRBV1,TRBJ2-1,.,CTRILTGDHNEQFF,TGCACCAGGATTCTAACAGGGGACCACAATGAGCAGTTCTTC
TRBD1,TRBV6-5,TRBJ1-4,.,CASRPQGKVVEKLFF,TGTGCCAGCAGACCACAGGGGAAAGTGGTTGAAAAACTGTTTTTT
.,TRBV29-1,TRBJ2-4,once,CSVERGNIQYF,TGCAGCGTTGAAAGGGGAAACATTCAGTACTTC
.,TRBV19,TRBJ2-5,.,CASSVIHGGPQETQYF,TGTGCCAGTAGTGTTATCCATGGAGGCCCCCAAGAGACCCAGTACTTC
.,TRBV14,TRBJ1-1,.,CASSQDRDSPFDEAFF,TGTGCCAGCAGCCAAGATCGAGACAGCCCTTTTGATGAAGCTTTCTTT
.,TRBV4-2,TRBJ1-5,few,CASSQETSQPQHF,TGTGCCAGCAGCCAGGAGACGTCTCAGCCCCAGCATTTT
.,TRBV6-5,TRBJ2-3,.,CASSYEGLSSDTQYF,TGTGCCAGCAGTTACGAGGGTTTAAGTTCAGATACGCAGTATTTT
.,TRBV6-1,TRBJ1-6,.,CASSEFRMREAYSPLHF,TGTGCCAGCAGTGAATTTCGTATGCGTGAGGCGTACTCACCCCTCCACTTT
.,TRBV5-6,TRBJ1-2,.,CASSGTIQGSNYGYTF,TGTGCCAGCAGCGGGACAATACAGGGAAGTAACTATGGCTACACCTTC
TRBD1,TRBV6-1,TRBJ2-1,.,CASSGQGGDEQFF,TGTGCCAGCAGCGGACAGGGTGGCGATGAGCAGTTCTTC
.,TRBV4-1,TRBJ2-2,few,CASSQVPGGELFF,TGCGCCAGCAGCCAAGTGCCGGGCGGGGAGCTGTTTTTT
.,TRBV11-2,TRBJ2-3,.,CASSLDGSGTDTQYF,TGTGCCAGCAGCTTGGACGGGAGTGGGACAGATACGCAGTATTTT
TRBD1,TRBV14,TRBJ1-5,.,CASSQDRGKTGENQPQHF,TGTGCCAGCAGCCAAGATAGAGGGAAAACAGGGGAGAATCAGCCCCAGCATTTT
TRBD2,TRBV7-9,TRBJ2-1,few,CSSTTVRGGLVYNEQFF,TGTTCCAGCACCACTGTACGGGGAGGACTAGTCTACAATGAGCAGTTCTTC
TRBD2,TRBV6-6,TRBJ2-7,.,CASSHSGGAFHEQYF,TGTGCCAGCAGTCATAGCGGGGGGGCTTTCCACGAGCAGTACTTC
.,TRBV28,TRBJ2-3,.,CASSFIGGSTDTQYF,TGTGCCAGCAGTTTCATAGGCGGGAGCACAGATACGCAGTATTTT
TRBD1,TRBV18,TRBJ2-1,.,CASSPDRVTYNEQFF,TGTGCCAGCTCACCAGACAGGGTGACCTACAATGAGCAGTTCTTC
TRBD1,TRBV6-1,TRBJ2-7,once,CASSRDRDIEQYF,TGTGCCAGCAGCCGGGACAGGGATATCGAGCAGTACTTC
TRBD1,TRBV9,TRBJ1-3,.,CASSPVGQGSSGNTIYF,TGTGCCAGCAGCCCAGTAGGACAGGGTAGCTCTGGAAACACCATATATTTT
TRBD2,TRBV18,TRBJ2-5,.,CASSPPGLAEPRETQYF,TGTGCCAGCTCACCACCGGGACTAGCGGAACCCCGGGAGACCCAGTACTTC
.,TRBV29-1,TRBJ2-5,.,CSFEGESRETQYF,TGCAGCTTCGAGGGGGAAAGCCGGGAGACCCAGTACTTC
.,TRBV7-3,TRBJ2-3,.,CASSLIGHLTDTQYF,TGTGCCAGCAGCTTAATTGGGCACCTCACAGATACGCAGTATTTT
TRBD1,TRBV27,TRBJ1-6,.,CASSLGGQYNSPLHF,TGTGCCAGCAGTTTAGGGGGACAGTATAATTCACCCCTCCACTTT
TRBD2,TRBV10-1,TRBJ2-7,.,CASSGASGSSLMEQYF,TGCGCCAGCAGTGGGGCTAGCGGGAGCTCCTTGATGGAGCAGTACTTC
.,TRBV29-1,TRBJ1-2,.,CSVDRNNYGYTF,TGCAGCGTTGACAGGAATAACTATGGCTACACCTTC
TRBD1,TRBV14,TRBJ1-1,.,CASSHKTTQGDAFF,TGTGCCAGCAGCCACAAGACCACCCAGGGGGACGCTTTCTTT
TRBD1,TRBV30,TRBJ1-1,.,CAWSVKGTAGAEAFF,TGTGCCTGGAGTGTAAAAGGGACAGCGGGGGCTGAAGCTTTCTTT
.,TRBV25-1,TRBJ1-2,.,CASNGGGAVGYGYTF,TGTGCCAGCAATGGGGGGGGCGCGGTTGGCTATGGCTACACCTTC